This TCR beta chain was sequenced in a study of T-cell memory formation after mild COVID-19. Looking at the study overall: There were largely donor-specific TCR clusters. Study findings and constraints: Clones that got smaller from day 15 to 85 had even CD4/CD8, while clones growing later tipped toward CD4+.

Sample barcodes and UMIs were carried by the TCR alpha and TCR beta cDNA libraries that 5'RACE generated with constant-segment primers. TCRdb independently ran MiXCR on the 5' RACE reads; one entry per CDR3 protein. This table holds 50,000 or so distinct CDR3 sequences, about a quarter found once. On this clonotype itself: Its antigen remains unknown.

There are 12 residues in the CDR3. Germline V gives CDR1 SQVTM, CDR2 ANQGSEA. Trimming shortened V by 5 bases and J by 1 base, and 3 bases separated the two germline ends. Source material: PBMCs or a T cell subset sorted from them (not recorded which). The rearrangement links TRBV29-1 to TRBJ2-6; no firm D call. This clonotype originated in a young man who had mild COVID-19 (a few samples of this study predate the infection). Cell type and time point are not known. CDR3 residues: CSVISGANVLTF. The CDR3 nucleotides are TGCAGCGTTATATCTGGGGCCAACGTCCTGACTTTC.